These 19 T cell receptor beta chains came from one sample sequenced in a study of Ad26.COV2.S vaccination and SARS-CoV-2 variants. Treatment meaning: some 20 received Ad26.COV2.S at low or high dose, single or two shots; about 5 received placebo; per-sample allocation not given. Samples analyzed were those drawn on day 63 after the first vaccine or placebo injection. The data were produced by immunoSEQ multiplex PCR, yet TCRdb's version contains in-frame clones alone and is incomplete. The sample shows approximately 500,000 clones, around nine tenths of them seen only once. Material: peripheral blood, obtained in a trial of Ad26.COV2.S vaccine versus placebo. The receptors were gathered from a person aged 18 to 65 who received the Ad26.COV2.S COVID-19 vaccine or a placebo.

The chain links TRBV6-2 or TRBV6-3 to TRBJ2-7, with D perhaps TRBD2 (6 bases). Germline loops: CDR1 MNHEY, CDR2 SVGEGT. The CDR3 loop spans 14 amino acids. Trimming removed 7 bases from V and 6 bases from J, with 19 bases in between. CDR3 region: CASIPQAGRREQYF. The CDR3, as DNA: TGTGCCAGCATCCCCCAAGCAGGGAGGCGCGAGCAGTACTTC.

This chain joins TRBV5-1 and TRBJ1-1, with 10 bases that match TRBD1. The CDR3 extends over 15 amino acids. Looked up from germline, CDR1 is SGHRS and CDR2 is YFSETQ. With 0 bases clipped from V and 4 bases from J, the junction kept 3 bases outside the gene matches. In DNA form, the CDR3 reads TGCGCCAGCAGCTTGGGGACAGGGGGTTTCACTGAAGCTTTCTTT. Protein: CASSLGTGGFTEAFF.

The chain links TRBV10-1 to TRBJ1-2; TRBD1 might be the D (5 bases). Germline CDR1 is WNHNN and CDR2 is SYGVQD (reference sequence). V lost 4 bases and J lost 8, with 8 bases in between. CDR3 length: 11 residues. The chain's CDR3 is CASSVTEGYTF. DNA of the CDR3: TGCGCCAGCAGTGTGACAGAGGGCTACACCTTC.

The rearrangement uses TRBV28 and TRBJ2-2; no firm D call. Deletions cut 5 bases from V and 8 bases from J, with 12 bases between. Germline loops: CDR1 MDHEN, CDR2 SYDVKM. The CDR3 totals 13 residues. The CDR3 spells CASSPLTVGELFF. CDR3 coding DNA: TGTGCCAGCAGTCCCCTAACGGTGGGGGAGCTGTTTTTT. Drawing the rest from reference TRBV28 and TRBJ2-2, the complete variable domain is DVKVTQSSRYLVKRTGEKVFLECVQDMDHENMFWYRQDPGLGLRLIYFSYDVKMKEKGDIPEGYSVSREKKERFSLILESASTNQTSMYLCASSPLTVGELFFGEGSRLTVL.

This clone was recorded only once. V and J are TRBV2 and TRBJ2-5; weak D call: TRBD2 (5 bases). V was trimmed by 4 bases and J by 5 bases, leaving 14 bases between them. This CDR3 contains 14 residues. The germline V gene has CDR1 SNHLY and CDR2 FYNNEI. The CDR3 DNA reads TGTGCCAGCAGTGTGACGGGAAGCCCTGAGACCCAGTACTTC. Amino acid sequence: CASSVTGSPETQYF.

The CDR3 spells CASSWGLDGSPLHF. The CDR3 bases are TGTGCCAGCAGCTGGGGACTAGATGGGTCACCCCTCCACTTT. The genes are TRBV7-2 and TRBJ1-6; the D gene is possibly TRBD1 (5 bases). The CDR3 has 14 residues. Trimming left V 4 bases short and J 10 bases short, with 14 bases between. Per germline, CDR1 SGHTA and CDR2 FQGNSA. The full variable domain, completed using reference TRBV7-2 and TRBJ1-6, is GAGVSQSPSNKVTEKGKDVELRCDPISGHTALYWYRQSLGQGLEFLIYFQGNSAPDKSGLPSDRFSAERTGGSVSTLTIQRTQQEDSAVYLCASSWGLDGSPLHFGNGTRLTVT.

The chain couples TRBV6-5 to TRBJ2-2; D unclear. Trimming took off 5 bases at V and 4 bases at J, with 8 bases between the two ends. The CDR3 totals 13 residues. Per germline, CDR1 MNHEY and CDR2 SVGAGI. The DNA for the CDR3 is TGTGCCAGCAGTCTCGACCGCACCGGGGAGCTGTTTTTT. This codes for CASSLDRTGELFF.

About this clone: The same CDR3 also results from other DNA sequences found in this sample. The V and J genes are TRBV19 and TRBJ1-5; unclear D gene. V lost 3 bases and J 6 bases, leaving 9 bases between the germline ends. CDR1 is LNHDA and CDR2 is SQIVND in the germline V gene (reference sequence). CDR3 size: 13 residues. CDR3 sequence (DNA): TGTGCCAGTAGTATGGGGAGAGTTCAGCCCCAGCATTTT. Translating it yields CASSMGRVQPQHF. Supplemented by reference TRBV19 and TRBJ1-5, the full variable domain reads DGGITQSPKYLFRKEGQNVTLSCEQNLNHDAMYWYRQDPGQGLRLIYYSQIVNDFQKGDIAEGYSVSREKKESFPLTVTSAQKNPTAFYLCASSMGRVQPQHFGDGTRLSIL.

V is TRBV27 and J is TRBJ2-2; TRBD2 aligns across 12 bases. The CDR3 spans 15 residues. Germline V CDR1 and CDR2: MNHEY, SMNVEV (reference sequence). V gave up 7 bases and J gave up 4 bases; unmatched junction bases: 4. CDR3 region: CASISTSGGTGELFF. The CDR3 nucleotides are TGTGCCAGCATATCGACTAGCGGGGGCACCGGGGAGCTGTTTTTT.

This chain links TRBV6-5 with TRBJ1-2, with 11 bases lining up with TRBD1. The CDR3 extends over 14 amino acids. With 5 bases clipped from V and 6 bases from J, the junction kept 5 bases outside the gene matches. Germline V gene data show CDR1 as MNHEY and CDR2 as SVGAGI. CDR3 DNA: TGTGCCAGCAGTACCGGACAGGGGGCGCATGGCTACACCTTC. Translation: CASSTGQGAHGYTF.

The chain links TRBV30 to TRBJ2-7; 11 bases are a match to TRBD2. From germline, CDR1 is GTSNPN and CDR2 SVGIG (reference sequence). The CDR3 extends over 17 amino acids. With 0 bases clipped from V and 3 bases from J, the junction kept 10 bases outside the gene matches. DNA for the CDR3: TGTGCCTGGAGTGTAGGAACTAGCGGGAGAAGTGGCTACGAGCAGTACTTC. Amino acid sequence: CAWSVGTSGRSGYEQYF.

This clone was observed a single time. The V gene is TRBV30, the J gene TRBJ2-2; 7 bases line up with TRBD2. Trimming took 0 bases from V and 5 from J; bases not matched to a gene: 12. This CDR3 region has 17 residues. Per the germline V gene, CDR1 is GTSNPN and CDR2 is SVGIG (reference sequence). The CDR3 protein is CAWSVWRGSRETGELFF. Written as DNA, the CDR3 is TGTGCCTGGAGTGTCTGGCGGGGGTCCCGAGAGACCGGGGAGCTGTTTTTT.

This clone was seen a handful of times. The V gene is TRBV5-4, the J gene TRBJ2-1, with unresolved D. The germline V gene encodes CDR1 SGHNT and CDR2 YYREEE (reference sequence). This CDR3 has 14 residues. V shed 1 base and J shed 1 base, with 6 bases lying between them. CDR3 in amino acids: CASSLSRSYNEQFF. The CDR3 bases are TGTGCCAGCAGCTTGAGTCGTTCCTACAATGAGCAGTTCTTC.

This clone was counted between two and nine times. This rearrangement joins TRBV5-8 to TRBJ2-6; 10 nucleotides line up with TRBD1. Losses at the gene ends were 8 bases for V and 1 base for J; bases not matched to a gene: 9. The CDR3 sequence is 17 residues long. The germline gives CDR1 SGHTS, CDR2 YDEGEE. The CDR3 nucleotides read TGTGCCAGAGCCGGGACAGGGGTCCTTTCTGGGGCCAACGTCCTGACTTTC. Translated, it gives CARAGTGVLSGANVLTF.

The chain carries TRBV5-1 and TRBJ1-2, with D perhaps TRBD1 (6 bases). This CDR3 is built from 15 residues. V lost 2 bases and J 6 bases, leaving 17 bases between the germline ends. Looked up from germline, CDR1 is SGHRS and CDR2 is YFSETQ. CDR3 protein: CASSLAAGVQNGYTF. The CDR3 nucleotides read TGCGCCAGCAGCTTAGCCGCAGGGGTTCAGAATGGCTACACCTTC. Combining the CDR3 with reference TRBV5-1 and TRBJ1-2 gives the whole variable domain KAGVTQTPRYLIKTRGQQVTLSCSPISGHRSVSWYQQTPGQGLQFLFEYFSETQRNKGNFPGRFSGRQFSNSRSEMNVSTLELGDSALYLCASSLAAGVQNGYTFGSGTRLTVV.

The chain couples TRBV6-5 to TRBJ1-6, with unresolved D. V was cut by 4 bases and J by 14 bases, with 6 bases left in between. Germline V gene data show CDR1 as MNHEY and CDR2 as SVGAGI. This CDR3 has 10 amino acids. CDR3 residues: CASSSETLHF. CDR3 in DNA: TGTGCCAGCAGTTCCGAGACCCTCCACTTT.

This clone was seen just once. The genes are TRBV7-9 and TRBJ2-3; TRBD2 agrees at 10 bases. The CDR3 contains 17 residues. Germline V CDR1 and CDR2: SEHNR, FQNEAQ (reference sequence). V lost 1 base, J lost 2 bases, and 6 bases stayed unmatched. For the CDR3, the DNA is TGTGCCAGCAGCTTAGAAGGGCTAGCGGGAGACACAGATACGCAGTATTTT. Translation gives CASSLEGLAGDTDTQYF.

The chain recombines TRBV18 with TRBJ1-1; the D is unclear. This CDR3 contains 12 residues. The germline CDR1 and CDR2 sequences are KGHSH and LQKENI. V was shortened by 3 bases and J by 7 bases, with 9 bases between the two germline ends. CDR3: CASSPSGIEAFF. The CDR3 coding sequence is TGTGCCAGCTCACCTTCGGGGATTGAAGCTTTCTTT.

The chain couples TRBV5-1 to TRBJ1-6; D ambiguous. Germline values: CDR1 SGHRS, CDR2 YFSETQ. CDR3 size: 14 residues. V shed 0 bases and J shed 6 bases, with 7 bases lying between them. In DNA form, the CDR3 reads TGCGCCAGCAGCTTGGTGGGAACTAATTCACCCCTCCACTTT. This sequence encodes CASSLVGTNSPLHF. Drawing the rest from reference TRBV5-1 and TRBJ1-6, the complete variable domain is KAGVTQTPRYLIKTRGQQVTLSCSPISGHRSVSWYQQTPGQGLQFLFEYFSETQRNKGNFPGRFSGRQFSNSRSEMNVSTLELGDSALYLCASSLVGTNSPLHFGNGTRLTVT.